The clone carrying this TCR delta chain was observed a few times. Germline CDR1 TSWWSYY, CDR2 QGS. The V end lost 5 bases, the J end lost 0 bases, and 43 bases lay between the germline ends. This CDR3 is built from 25 residues. This sample stems from a study of gamma-delta T cells after stem cell transplantation. TCRdb re-called the RT-PCR reads with CATT. This table holds 2,500 or so delta-chain clones, around a fifth found once. The sequencing input was gamma-delta T cells. The chain carries TRDV1 and TRDJ1; either TRDD2 or TRDD3 may fit D (8 bases each). The receptor comes from a human donor. It is not recorded whose cells these are; they may come from a transplant donor. CDR3 DNA sequence: TGTGCTCTTGGGAACCTTCGACCTAAAACCCTTCCTAGCGAATACTGGGGGGCTTACACCGATAAACTCATCTTT. It encodes CALGNLRPKTLPSEYWGAYTDKLIF.